Given below is one T cell receptor beta chain in context. How the authors handled the data: Amplification from reference gene primers served as the basis for estimated nucleated cell counts. Sequenced by immunoSEQ multiplex PCR; TCRdb stores in-frame clones only, minus some. V, J and clone size are taken as reported in that table, and D and trimming were inferred from the DNA itself. Of some 170,000 clones listed, more than 85% are singletons. The CDR3 runs to 13 residues. V gave up 4 bases and J gave up 1 base, with 7 bases separating them. From germline, CDR1 is SEHNR and CDR2 FQNEAQ (reference sequence). Enrolled through a virtual design, the participants were between 18 and 89 years of age and came from roughly 22 US areas. Participants' own reports of clinical history determined their cohort assignment. The data originate from a study of blood T cell repertoires in COVID-19. About the study: The cDNA or gDNA used as material had been derived from T cells, B-cell-depleted T cells, or PBMCs.

This TCR derives from a human donor with acute COVID-19. The donor label of this sample is uncertain. This chain joins TRBV7-9 and TRBJ1-2, with D perhaps TRBD1 (5 bases). Sequenced: PBMCs or T cells enriched from blood (not recorded which). The CDR3 protein is CASSSQGNYGYTF. The CDR3, as DNA: TGTGCCAGCAGCTCTCAGGGTAACTATGGCTACACCTTC.